This paragraph reports one TCR beta chain. This sample is part of a study of blood T cell repertoires in COVID-19. At the level of the study: Acute and convalescent COVID-19 samples came from the United States, Italy and Spain.

The method was immunoSEQ multiplex PCR; TCRdb's version includes in-frame clones alone and lacks a portion of them. The repertoire holds over 85,000 clones, with about 81% as singletons. Sequenced input: peripheral blood. The sequence derives from a man in his 70s with acute or convalescent COVID-19.

The CDR3 nucleotides are TGTGCCAGCAGTGGGGGGGAATCTGGGGCCAACGTCCTGACTTTC. Protein product: CASSGGESGANVLTF. The rearrangement uses TRBV28 and TRBJ2-6; TRBD2 matches at 7 bases. Trimming at V came to 5 bases and at J to 1 base, leaving 2 bases not matched to a gene. Germline CDR1 and CDR2: MDHEN and SYDVKM. The CDR3 extends over 15 amino acids.